These 15 T cell receptor beta chains share one sample of origin, sequenced in a study of T cells after yellow fever vaccination. TCRdb re-derived calls from the 5' RACE reads in MiXCR, one entry per CDR3 protein. The sample contains hundreds of thousands of distinct CDR3 sequences, more than 9% of which appear only once. Sequencing used PBMCs, obtained on the day of the yellow fever booster vaccination. These receptors came from a man in his thirties or forties who received the YFV17D yellow fever vaccine.

The chain couples TRBV15 to TRBJ2-3, with no clear D. Trimming stripped 5 bases from V and 6 bases from J, with 12 bases between. Per germline, CDR1 LNHNV and CDR2 YYDKDF (reference sequence). CDR3 size: 13 residues. The CDR3 region has the DNA TGTGCCACCAGCCTGTTCTTGGGGGATACGCAGTATTTT. Residues: CATSLFLGDTQYF.

This chain links TRBV18 with TRBJ2-5, with D possibly TRBD1 on 5 matching bases. This CDR3 is built from 15 residues. V was shortened by 3 bases and J by 1 base, with 12 bases between the two germline ends. Per the germline V gene, CDR1 is KGHSH and CDR2 is LQKENI. CDR3 bases: TGTGCCAGCTCACCGCCAGGGAAGGTCCAAGAGACCCAGTACTTC. This translates into CASSPPGKVQETQYF.

Only a few counts were recorded for this clonotype. This chain joins TRBV5-1 and TRBJ2-7; 8 nucleotides match TRBD1. With 7 bases clipped from V and 2 bases from J, the junction kept 5 bases outside the gene matches. Germline CDR1 is SGHRS and CDR2 is YFSETQ. The CDR3 runs to 13 residues. CDR3 sequence (DNA): TGCGCCAGCGGCGGACAGGGTACCTACGAGCAGTACTTC. Protein: CASGGQGTYEQYF.

The rearrangement joins TRBV20-1 to TRBJ2-7, with 9 nucleotides matching TRBD2. V trimming: 2 bases; J trimming: 3 bases; junction bases outside the gene matches: 14. This CDR3 is 17 amino acids long. Germline CDR1 DFQATT, CDR2 SNEGSKA (reference sequence). The CDR3 here is CSARLGVAGDAYYEQYF. CDR3 DNA: TGCAGTGCTAGACTAGGGGTAGCGGGGGACGCCTACTACGAGCAGTACTTC.

This clonotype was seen only once. This sequence joins TRBV10-1 and TRBJ2-3; 7 positions match TRBD2. Germline-derived CDR1 and CDR2 are WNHNN and SYGVQD (reference sequence). The V gene end was trimmed by 10 bases and the J gene end by 4 bases; junction bases not matched to a gene: 8. CDR3 length equals 13 residues. The CDR3 loop reads CATGAGTADTQYF. In DNA form, the CDR3 reads TGCGCCACCGGAGCGGGAACGGCAGATACGCAGTATTTT.

The sample holds a few counts of this clonotype. The chain recombines TRBV18 with TRBJ2-1; TRBD1 aligns across 12 bases. The length of the CDR3 is 15 residues. Germline-derived CDR1 and CDR2 are KGHSH and LQKENI. J gave up 9 bases and V 4 bases, and 7 bases lay outside the gene matches. The CDR3 DNA follows: TGTGCCAGCTCACTCAAGGGACAGGGGGCTGGTGAGCAGTTCTTC. This encodes CASSLKGQGAGEQFF.

Only a few counts were recorded for this clonotype. The chain couples TRBV28 to TRBJ2-3; TRBD2 might be the D (5 bases). Trimming shortened V by 10 bases and J by 4 bases, and 21 bases separated the two germline ends. The CDR3 loop spans 15 amino acids. Germline CDR1 MDHEN, CDR2 SYDVKM. The CDR3 protein is CATTRSLVGADTQYF. CDR3 nucleotide sequence: TGTGCCACCACTCGATCACTAGTAGGAGCAGATACGCAGTATTTT.

The chain carries TRBV28 and TRBJ2-7; D remains ambiguous. Germline V CDR1 and CDR2: MDHEN, SYDVKM. The CDR3 consists of 12 residues. V lost 7 bases, J lost 3 bases, and 10 bases lay in between. The CDR3 coding sequence is TGTGCCAGCACCTCGGGCCTCTACGAGCAGTACTTC. Residues: CASTSGLYEQYF. The variable domain in full, completed from reference TRBV28 and TRBJ2-7, reads DVKVTQSSRYLVKRTGEKVFLECVQDMDHENMFWYRQDPGLGLRLIYFSYDVKMKEKGDIPEGYSVSREKKERFSLILESASTNQTSMYLCASTSGLYEQYFGPGTRLTVT.

This clonotype was found once. The rearrangement uses TRBV10-3 and TRBJ2-3; 8 bases are shared with TRBD2. The junction had 17 bases not matched to a gene; V was cut back by 5 bases and J by 1 base. This CDR3 has 19 residues. Germline CDR1 is ENHRY and CDR2 is SYGVKD. CDR3 coding DNA: TGTGCCATCAGTTATCCTACTAGCGGCCTTGGTTTTGGCACAGATACGCAGTATTTT. Translating it yields CAISYPTSGLGFGTDTQYF.

The chain carries TRBV5-8 and TRBJ1-1; the D is unclear. Between the trimmed V and J ends, which lost 4 bases and 1 base, there was a span of 8 bases. In germline, CDR1 is SGHTS, CDR2 YDEGEE. This CDR3 spans 13 amino acids. The CDR3: CASSMGQNTEAFF. The DNA of the CDR3 is TGTGCCAGCAGCATGGGTCAGAACACTGAAGCTTTCTTT.

The chain links TRBV7-2 to TRBJ2-1, with 8 bases identical to TRBD1. Germline V gene lookup returns CDR1 SGHTA and CDR2 FQGNSA. Trimming at V came to 1 base and at J to 1 base, leaving 6 bases not matched to a gene. This CDR3 has 17 residues. Here the CDR3 DNA reads TGTGCCAGCAGCTTAGTCTCAGGGGGCTTTTCCTACAATGAGCAGTTCTTC. It specifies CASSLVSGGFSYNEQFF. Filled out from reference TRBV7-2 and TRBJ2-1, the complete variable domain reads GAGVSQSPSNKVTEKGKDVELRCDPISGHTALYWYRQSLGQGLEFLIYFQGNSAPDKSGLPSDRFSAERTGGSVSTLTIQRTQQEDSAVYLCASSLVSGGFSYNEQFFGPGTRLTVL.

This chain connects TRBV12-3 or TRBV12-4 to TRBJ2-3, with D possibly being TRBD1 (6 bases). The germline V and J ends were trimmed by 7 bases and 1 base, with 18 bases remaining between them. The CDR3 loop spans 16 amino acids. Here the CDR3 DNA reads TGTGCCAGCACCCTAGGCCCAGGGGTGGGCACAGATACGCAGTATTTT. This translates into CASTLGPGVGTDTQYF.

This clonotype was counted between two and nine times. The J gene is TRBJ2-1, the V gene TRBV12-3 or TRBV12-4, with unresolved D. V lost 8 bases and J 2 bases, leaving 10 bases between the germline ends. The CDR3 has 13 residues. CDR3 bases: TGTGCCAGCCGTACTCCTACCTACAATGAGCAGTTCTTC. It codes for CASRTPTYNEQFF.

This clonotype came up a few times. V gene TRBV7-2 combines with J gene TRBJ2-7, with TRBD2 matching 8 bases. The CDR3 extends over 14 amino acids. Trimming took 1 base from V and 3 from J; bases not matched to a gene: 2. The V gene's germline CDR1 is SGHTA and CDR2 FQGNSA. Written as DNA, the CDR3 is TGTGCCAGCAGCTTAGAGCGGGGGAACTACGAGCAGTACTTC. Residues: CASSLERGNYEQYF.

This clonotype was detected a few times. This chain links TRBV12-3 or TRBV12-4 with TRBJ2-7, with a possible D match to TRBD1 (6 bases). With 7 bases removed from V and 0 bases from J, the gap between germline ends came to 13 bases. This CDR3 region has 14 residues. CDR3 DNA sequence: TGTGCCAGCACCACGACAGGAGCCTCCTACGAGCAGTACTTC. It encodes CASTTTGASYEQYF.